What follows are 3 T cell receptor beta chains derived from one specimen sequenced in a study of blood T cell repertoires in COVID-19. Assay used: immunoSEQ multiplex PCR; TCRdb lists only in-frame clones, some missing. The repertoire holds some 31,000 clones, with 85% as singletons. The specimen was peripheral blood. The receptors here all came from a woman aged 60-70 years with active COVID-19.

V is TRBV5-1 and J is TRBJ2-3, with D hard to call. V shed 1 base and J shed 6 bases, with 9 bases lying between them. The CDR3 is made up of 13 amino acids. Germline V gene sequence: CDR1 SGHRS, CDR2 YFSETQ. CDR3 loop: CASSLPGIDTQYF. CDR3 sequence (DNA): TGCGCCAGCAGCTTGCCAGGAATTGATACGCAGTATTTT.

This chain connects TRBV2 to TRBJ1-5, with 7 bases matching TRBD1. Trimming removed 8 bases from V and 4 bases from J; junction bases left unmatched: 5. The germline V gene has CDR1 SNHLY and CDR2 FYNNEI. This CDR3 has 13 amino acids. The CDR3 nucleotides are TGTGCCAGCGGGGGACAGCTAAATCAGCCCCAGCATTTT. Translation gives CASGGQLNQPQHF.

As concerns this clone: Mismatch with germline at one junction end may stem from a read error. The V gene is TRBV5-1, the J gene TRBJ2-5, with D perhaps matching TRBD1 (5 bases). This CDR3 spans 14 amino acids. The germline CDR1 and CDR2 sequences are SGHRS and YFSETQ. The CDR3 protein is CASTLGRVGETQYF. The CDR3, as DNA: TGCGCCAGCACCTTGGGCAGGGTGGGAGAGACCCAGTACTTC. Combining the CDR3 with reference TRBV5-1 and TRBJ2-5 gives the whole variable domain KAGVTQTPRYLIKTRGQQVTLSCSPISGHRSVSWYQQTPGQGLQFLFEYFSETQRNKGNFPGRFSGRQFSNSRSEMNVSTLELGDSALYLCASTLGRVGETQYFGPGTRLLVL.